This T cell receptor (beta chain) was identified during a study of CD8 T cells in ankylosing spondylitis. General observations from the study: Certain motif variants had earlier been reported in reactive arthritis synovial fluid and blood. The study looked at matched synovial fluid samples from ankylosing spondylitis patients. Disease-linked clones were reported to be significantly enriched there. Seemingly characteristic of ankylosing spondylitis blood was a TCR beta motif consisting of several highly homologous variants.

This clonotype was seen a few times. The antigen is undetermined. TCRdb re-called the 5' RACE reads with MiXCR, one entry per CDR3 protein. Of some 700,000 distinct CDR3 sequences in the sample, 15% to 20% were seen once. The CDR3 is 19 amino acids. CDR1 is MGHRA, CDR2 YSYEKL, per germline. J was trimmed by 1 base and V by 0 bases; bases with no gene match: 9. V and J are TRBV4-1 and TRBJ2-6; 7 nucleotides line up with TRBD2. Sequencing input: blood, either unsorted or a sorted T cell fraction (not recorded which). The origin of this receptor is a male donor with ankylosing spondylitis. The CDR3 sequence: CASSQDSGRAYSGANVLTF. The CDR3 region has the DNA TGCGCCAGCAGCCAAGATTCGGGGAGGGCATATTCTGGGGCCAACGTCCTGACTTTC.